This T cell receptor (beta chain) was found in a study of graft-versus-host responses after intestinal transplantation. In the study overall: Each patient got anti-thymocyte globulin induction, then tacrolimus and steroids for roughly 3 years.

With regard to this clone: Its antigen is unidentified.

Study observations and caveats: Early post-transplant HvG declines showed an association with peak circulating GvH clone levels. The authors found GvH clones in recipient marrow, some appearing first in ileum or blood.

The V gene lost 5 bases and the J gene lost 6 bases, with 13 bases spanning the gap. This CDR3 region has 13 residues. The germline V gene encodes CDR1 SGHDN and CDR2 FVKESK. Only in-frame clones appear in the TCRdb table, and some are missing; sequencing was by immunoSEQ multiplex PCR. The sample carries some 120,000 clones, roughly 92% recorded once. The sequences come from unstimulated CD4+ T cells sorted from spleen or lymph node cells, collected before transplant. The chain links TRBV14 to TRBJ1-1; D remains ambiguous. The origin of this receptor is a human donor who was the organ donor for an intestinal transplant. This CDR3 reads CASSFTTGAEAFF. The DNA for the CDR3 is TGTGCCAGCAGCTTCACGACGGGAGCTGAAGCTTTCTTT.